What follows are 31 T cell receptor beta chains derived from one specimen sequenced in a study of PD-1 blockade in classical Hodgkin lymphoma. Using immunoSEQ multiplex PCR, the repertoire was profiled, and TCRdb retains in-frame clones only, with some absent. The table lists about 16,000 clones, 84% of them singletons. The time point was: newly diagnosed, previously untreated cHL patient sample. The sample consisted of peripheral blood mononuclear cells (PBMCs). The receptors shown here come from a human donor with classical Hodgkin lymphoma.

The gene calls are TRBV4-2 and TRBJ2-3; D possibly corresponds to TRBD2 (6 bases). CDR1 is LGHNA and CDR2 is YNFKEQ in the germline V gene. The ends were cut back, 4 bases at V and 1 base at J, with 15 bases in the middle. This CDR3 region has 16 residues. CDR3 sequence reads: CASSPGDFEGTDTQYF. For the CDR3, the DNA is TGTGCCAGCAGCCCGGGGGACTTTGAAGGCACAGATACGCAGTATTTT.

The chain employs TRBV7-8 and TRBJ1-4; tentatively, D is TRBD1 (5 bases). V was pared by 0 bases and J by 8 bases, with 13 bases between. This CDR3 has 15 amino acids. The germline V gene encodes CDR1 SGHVS and CDR2 FQNEAQ. CDR3 amino acids: CASSLASQRGEKLFF. The CDR3 region has the DNA TGTGCCAGCAGCTTAGCAAGCCAACGGGGGGAAAAACTGTTTTTT.

The chain is built from TRBV10-1 and TRBJ2-7; D perhaps matches TRBD2 (5 bases). This CDR3 has 16 amino acids. The germline V gene has CDR1 WNHNN and CDR2 SYGVQD (reference sequence). V lost 0 bases and J lost 7, with 19 bases in between. CDR3 bases: TGCGCCAGCAGTGAGTCGTATTCGGCGACCGGGAATGAGCAGTACTTC. It encodes CASSESYSATGNEQYF.

The V gene is TRBV2, the J gene TRBJ1-1, with unresolved D. The CDR3 has 14 amino acids. The germline CDR1 and CDR2 sequences are SNHLY and FYNNEI. Deletions cut 4 bases from V and 1 base from J, with 10 bases between. CDR3: CASSVDLTNTEAFF. For the CDR3, the DNA is TGTGCCAGCAGTGTTGACTTAACGAACACTGAAGCTTTCTTT.

This chain uses TRBV7-8 with TRBJ1-6; D unresolved. CDR3 size: 16 residues. In germline, CDR1 is SGHVS, CDR2 FQNEAQ. V was clipped by 2 bases and J by 5 bases, with 13 bases between them. In DNA, the CDR3 is TGTGCCAGCAGCTTACGGGCCGAGCCTAATAATTCACCCCTCCACTTT. Protein product: CASSLRAEPNNSPLHF.

The genes are TRBV10-3 and TRBJ1-2; tentative D call: TRBD1 (6 bases). Per germline, CDR1 ENHRY and CDR2 SYGVKD. CDR3 length: 13 residues. V was trimmed by 6 bases and J by 5 bases, leaving 13 bases between them. In DNA form, the CDR3 reads TGTGCCATCAGGGACAGCGCGGGATATGGCTACACCTTC. Translated: CAIRDSAGYGYTF.

The chain couples TRBV19 to TRBJ1-1, with 10 bases fitting TRBD1. Trimming took 4 bases from V and 3 from J; bases not matched to a gene: 5. The CDR3 totals 15 residues. From germline, CDR1 is LNHDA and CDR2 SQIVND (reference sequence). The CDR3 coding sequence is TGTGCCAGTAGTAGGGGACAGGGGAGGGACACTGAAGCTTTCTTT. It encodes CASSRGQGRDTEAFF. The full variable domain, its missing parts supplied by reference TRBV19 and TRBJ1-1, is DGGITQSPKYLFRKEGQNVTLSCEQNLNHDAMYWYRQDPGQGLRLIYYSQIVNDFQKGDIAEGYSVSREKKESFPLTVTSAQKNPTAFYLCASSRGQGRDTEAFFGQGTRLTVV.

CDR3 protein: CASSVDLFDSGNTIYF. Written as DNA, the CDR3 is TGTGCCAGCAGCGTAGACCTATTCGACTCTGGAAACACCATATATTTT. V and J are TRBV7-9 and TRBJ1-3; D gene unclear. Trimming stripped 5 bases from V and 0 bases from J, with 14 bases between. CDR1 and CDR2 from the germline V gene are SEHNR and FQNEAQ (reference sequence). The CDR3 extends over 16 amino acids.

V and J are TRBV25-1 and TRBJ1-1, with D possibly matching TRBD1 (5 bases). CDR1 and CDR2 from the germline V gene are MGHDK and SYGVNS. Trimming shortened V by 4 bases and J by 5 bases, and 11 bases separated the two germline ends. This CDR3 comprises 13 residues. The CDR3: CASSGAGGTEAFF. CDR3 bases: TGTGCCAGCAGTGGGGCGGGGGGGACTGAAGCTTTCTTT.

The V call is TRBV18, the J call TRBJ2-5; D may be TRBD2 (5 bases). The germline CDR1 and CDR2 sequences are KGHSH and LQKENI. With 3 bases removed from V and 1 base from J, the gap between germline ends came to 12 bases. The CDR3 runs 15 residues. CDR3 coding DNA: TGTGCCAGCTCACCGGGTGGGAGTGGCCAAGAGACCCAGTACTTC. Its protein product is CASSPGGSGQETQYF.

V usage is TRBV5-1 and J usage is TRBJ2-5; 10 bases align to TRBD2. V was clipped by 4 bases and J by 1 base; unmatched bases: 7. This CDR3 is 16 amino acids long. Germline CDR1 and CDR2: SGHRS and YFSETQ. The DNA of the CDR3 is TGCGCCAGCAGCACCGGACTAGCGGACCTCCAAGAGACCCAGTACTTC. As protein: CASSTGLADLQETQYF.

J is TRBJ2-1 and V is TRBV7-9, with 12 bases identical to TRBD2. The CDR3 spans 15 residues. V lost 3 bases, J lost 9 bases, and 6 bases stayed unmatched. The germline V gene has CDR1 SEHNR and CDR2 FQNEAQ (reference sequence). CDR3 residues: CASSLTSGRLTEQFF. The CDR3 DNA reads as TGTGCCAGCAGCTTGACTAGCGGGAGACTTACTGAGCAGTTCTTC.

V is TRBV10-3 and J is TRBJ1-3, with D perhaps TRBD1 (6 bases). Trimming removed 10 bases from V and 0 bases from J, with 10 bases in between. The CDR3 spans 13 residues. Per the germline V gene, CDR1 is ENHRY and CDR2 is SYGVKD. The DNA of the CDR3 is TGTGCCAGCATGGACAGCTCTGGAAACACCATATATTTT. This sequence encodes CASMDSSGNTIYF.

This rearrangement joins TRBV19 to TRBJ2-1; no clear D gene. CDR3 length equals 14 residues. V shed 3 bases and J shed 1 base, with 7 bases lying between them. CDR1 is LNHDA and CDR2 is SQIVND in the germline V gene (reference sequence). The CDR3 loop is CASSIASSYNEQFF. The CDR3 DNA sequence: TGTGCCAGTAGTATTGCGTCTTCCTACAATGAGCAGTTCTTC.

The rearrangement links TRBV25-1 to TRBJ2-7, with D possibly being TRBD2 (6 bases). Germline assignment: CDR1 MGHDK and CDR2 SYGVNS. This CDR3 contains 17 residues. V shed 2 bases and J shed 3 bases, with 20 bases lying between them. CDR3 coding DNA: TGTGCCAGCAGTGAAGGGGACTCACCCAGAGGAGTCTACGAGCAGTACTTC. This codes for CASSEGDSPRGVYEQYF.

The gene calls are TRBV2 and TRBJ1-2; D is perhaps TRBD1 (5 bases). CDR1 and CDR2 (germline): SNHLY, FYNNEI. The CDR3 has 11 residues. V was clipped by 7 bases and J by 4 bases, with 7 bases between them. Here the CDR3 reads CASKGTYGYTF. CDR3 bases: TGTGCCAGCAAAGGGACCTATGGCTACACCTTC.

The chain uses TRBV15 and TRBJ2-7; D is perhaps TRBD2 (6 bases). Germline assignment: CDR1 LNHNV and CDR2 YYDKDF (reference sequence). V was shortened by 0 bases and J by 6 bases, with 27 bases between the two germline ends. CDR3 length: 19 amino acids. CDR3: CATSRDMGTRAGQGGEQYF. The CDR3, as DNA: TGTGCCACCAGCAGAGATATGGGCACCCGGGCGGGGCAGGGAGGCGAGCAGTACTTC.

Of note for this clone: At one of its ends the junction is not consistent with the germline gene, which may arise from a read error. The rearrangement uses TRBV6-4 and TRBJ2-1; D ambiguous. Germline CDR1 and CDR2: MRHNA and SNTAGT. The CDR3 runs to 13 residues. The CDR3 nucleotides are TGTGCCAGCAGTGACTCCTCCAACAATGAGCAGTTCTTC. It is translated as CASSDSSNNEQFF.

Worth noting for this clone: The conserved closing phenylalanine or tryptophan is absent in this CDR3, likely reflecting a read error. This chain links TRBV7-8 with TRBJ1-1; D is undetermined. CDR3 length: 13 residues. Trimming left V 5 bases short and J 11 bases short, with 18 bases between. Germline loops: CDR1 SGHVS, CDR2 FQNEAQ. Here the CDR3 DNA reads TGTGCCAGCAGCCCCGTGGGCCAACACGGGGCTTTCTCT. This gives the protein CASSPVGQHGAFS.

The V gene is TRBV4-2, the J gene TRBJ2-3; D not certain. Trimming took 2 bases from V and 2 from J, leaving 8 bases between them. The CDR3 consists of 14 residues. Germline V gene sequence: CDR1 LGHNA, CDR2 YNFKEQ. The CDR3 loop is CASSQRASTDTQYF. The CDR3 DNA reads as TGTGCCAGCAGCCAACGGGCATCCACAGATACGCAGTATTTT.

DNA of the CDR3: TGTGCCAGCAGCTTAGGGAGGGGGTCCTATGGCTACACCTTC. This codes for CASSLGRGSYGYTF. The V and J genes are TRBV5-6 and TRBJ1-2, with a tentative D call TRBD1 (6 bases). V was pared by 2 bases and J by 4 bases, with 12 bases between. The germline gives CDR1 SGHDT, CDR2 YYEEEE. This CDR3 is 14 amino acids long.

This chain uses TRBV10-3 with TRBJ2-4; 8 positions match TRBD1. Losses at the gene ends were 3 bases for V and 13 bases for J; bases not matched to a gene: 5. CDR3 length: 12 residues. CDR1 and CDR2 (germline): ENHRY, SYGVKD. CDR3: CAISDSGTGQYF. Here the CDR3 DNA reads TGTGCCATCAGTGATTCCGGGACAGGACAGTACTTC.

The V and J genes are TRBV28 and TRBJ2-7; tentatively, D is TRBD1 or TRBD2 (5 bases each). CDR1 MDHEN and CDR2 SYDVKM come from the germline V gene. This CDR3 contains 16 residues. V lost 6 bases and J 0 bases, leaving 18 bases between the germline ends. CDR3 sequence (DNA): TGTGCCAGCAGCATAACTGGGGGATTGGGCTCCTACGAGCAGTACTTC. This sequence encodes CASSITGGLGSYEQYF.

This chain links TRBV19 with TRBJ1-2, with a weak D call TRBD1 (6 bases). V was pared by 5 bases and J by 8 bases, with 18 bases between. Per germline, CDR1 LNHDA and CDR2 SQIVND (reference sequence). CDR3 length: 14 residues. The CDR3 region has the DNA TGTGCCAGTAGTTCCCGGGACAACCGACGGGGCTACACCTTC. Translated, it gives CASSSRDNRRGYTF.

This chain connects TRBV5-4 to TRBJ1-1, with TRBD1 matching 7 bases. Per germline, CDR1 SGHNT and CDR2 YYREEE (reference sequence). V lost 3 bases, J lost 0 bases, and 8 bases stayed unmatched. CDR3 size: 16 residues. This CDR3 is CASSSPRDSLNTEAFF. As DNA, the CDR3 is TGTGCCAGCAGCTCTCCTCGGGACAGCTTGAACACTGAAGCTTTCTTT.

The V gene is TRBV15, the J gene TRBJ2-7, with 11 bases aligning to TRBD2. The germline gives CDR1 LNHNV, CDR2 YYDKDF (reference sequence). J lost 2 bases, V lost 1 base, and 4 bases had no gene match. The CDR3 length is 16 residues. CDR3 nucleotide sequence: TGTGCCACCAGCAGAGGACTAGCGGGACCCACCTACGAGCAGTACTTC. Its translation: CATSRGLAGPTYEQYF.

This clone has more than one count but fewer than ten. The rearrangement links TRBV5-1 to TRBJ2-7; D may match TRBD1 or TRBD2 (5 bases each). The V and J ends lost 1 base and 2 bases respectively, with 16 bases between them. CDR1 and CDR2 from the germline V gene are SGHRS and YFSETQ. CDR3 length: 16 residues. The CDR3 loop reads CASSLRGWDRTYEQYF. CDR3 coding DNA: TGCGCCAGCAGCTTGCGGGGCTGGGATAGGACCTACGAGCAGTACTTC.

V gene TRBV19 combines with J gene TRBJ1-1, with D possibly matching TRBD1 (6 bases). The ends were cut back, 7 bases at V and 3 bases at J, with 18 bases in the middle. The CDR3 has 15 residues. Germline CDR1 reads LNHDA; CDR2 reads SQIVND (reference sequence). CDR3 in amino acids: CASIQGYERYTEAFF. The CDR3 bases are TGTGCCAGTATACAGGGATACGAGAGGTACACTGAAGCTTTCTTT.

The chain combines TRBV25-1 with TRBJ1-1; D unclear. The V gene lost 2 bases and the J gene lost 3 bases, with 13 bases spanning the gap. Germline assignment: CDR1 MGHDK and CDR2 SYGVNS. CDR3 length: 15 amino acids. The CDR3 is CASSEGRHGDTEAFF. For the CDR3, the DNA is TGTGCCAGCAGTGAAGGCAGACATGGGGACACTGAAGCTTTCTTT.

The CDR3 protein is CASSPRGRSGTQYF. For the CDR3, the DNA is TGTGCCAGCAGCCCACGCGGGAGGAGCGGGACCCAGTACTTC. The rearrangement joins TRBV11-2 to TRBJ2-5; TRBD2 aligns across 8 bases. After removal of 5 bases from V and 7 bases from J, the junction contained 9 bases not matched to a gene. CDR3 size: 14 residues. Germline values: CDR1 SGHAT, CDR2 FQNNGV.

The chain has TRBV28 and TRBJ1-2; 9 bases are a match to TRBD1. Germline-derived CDR1 and CDR2 are MDHEN and SYDVKM. This CDR3 contains 14 residues. The J segment lost 7 bases and the V segment lost 5 bases, leaving 8 bases of the junction unmatched. The CDR3 DNA reads TGTGCCAGCAGTGATTGGGACAGGGCAGGTGGCTACACCTTC. It yields the protein CASSDWDRAGGYTF.